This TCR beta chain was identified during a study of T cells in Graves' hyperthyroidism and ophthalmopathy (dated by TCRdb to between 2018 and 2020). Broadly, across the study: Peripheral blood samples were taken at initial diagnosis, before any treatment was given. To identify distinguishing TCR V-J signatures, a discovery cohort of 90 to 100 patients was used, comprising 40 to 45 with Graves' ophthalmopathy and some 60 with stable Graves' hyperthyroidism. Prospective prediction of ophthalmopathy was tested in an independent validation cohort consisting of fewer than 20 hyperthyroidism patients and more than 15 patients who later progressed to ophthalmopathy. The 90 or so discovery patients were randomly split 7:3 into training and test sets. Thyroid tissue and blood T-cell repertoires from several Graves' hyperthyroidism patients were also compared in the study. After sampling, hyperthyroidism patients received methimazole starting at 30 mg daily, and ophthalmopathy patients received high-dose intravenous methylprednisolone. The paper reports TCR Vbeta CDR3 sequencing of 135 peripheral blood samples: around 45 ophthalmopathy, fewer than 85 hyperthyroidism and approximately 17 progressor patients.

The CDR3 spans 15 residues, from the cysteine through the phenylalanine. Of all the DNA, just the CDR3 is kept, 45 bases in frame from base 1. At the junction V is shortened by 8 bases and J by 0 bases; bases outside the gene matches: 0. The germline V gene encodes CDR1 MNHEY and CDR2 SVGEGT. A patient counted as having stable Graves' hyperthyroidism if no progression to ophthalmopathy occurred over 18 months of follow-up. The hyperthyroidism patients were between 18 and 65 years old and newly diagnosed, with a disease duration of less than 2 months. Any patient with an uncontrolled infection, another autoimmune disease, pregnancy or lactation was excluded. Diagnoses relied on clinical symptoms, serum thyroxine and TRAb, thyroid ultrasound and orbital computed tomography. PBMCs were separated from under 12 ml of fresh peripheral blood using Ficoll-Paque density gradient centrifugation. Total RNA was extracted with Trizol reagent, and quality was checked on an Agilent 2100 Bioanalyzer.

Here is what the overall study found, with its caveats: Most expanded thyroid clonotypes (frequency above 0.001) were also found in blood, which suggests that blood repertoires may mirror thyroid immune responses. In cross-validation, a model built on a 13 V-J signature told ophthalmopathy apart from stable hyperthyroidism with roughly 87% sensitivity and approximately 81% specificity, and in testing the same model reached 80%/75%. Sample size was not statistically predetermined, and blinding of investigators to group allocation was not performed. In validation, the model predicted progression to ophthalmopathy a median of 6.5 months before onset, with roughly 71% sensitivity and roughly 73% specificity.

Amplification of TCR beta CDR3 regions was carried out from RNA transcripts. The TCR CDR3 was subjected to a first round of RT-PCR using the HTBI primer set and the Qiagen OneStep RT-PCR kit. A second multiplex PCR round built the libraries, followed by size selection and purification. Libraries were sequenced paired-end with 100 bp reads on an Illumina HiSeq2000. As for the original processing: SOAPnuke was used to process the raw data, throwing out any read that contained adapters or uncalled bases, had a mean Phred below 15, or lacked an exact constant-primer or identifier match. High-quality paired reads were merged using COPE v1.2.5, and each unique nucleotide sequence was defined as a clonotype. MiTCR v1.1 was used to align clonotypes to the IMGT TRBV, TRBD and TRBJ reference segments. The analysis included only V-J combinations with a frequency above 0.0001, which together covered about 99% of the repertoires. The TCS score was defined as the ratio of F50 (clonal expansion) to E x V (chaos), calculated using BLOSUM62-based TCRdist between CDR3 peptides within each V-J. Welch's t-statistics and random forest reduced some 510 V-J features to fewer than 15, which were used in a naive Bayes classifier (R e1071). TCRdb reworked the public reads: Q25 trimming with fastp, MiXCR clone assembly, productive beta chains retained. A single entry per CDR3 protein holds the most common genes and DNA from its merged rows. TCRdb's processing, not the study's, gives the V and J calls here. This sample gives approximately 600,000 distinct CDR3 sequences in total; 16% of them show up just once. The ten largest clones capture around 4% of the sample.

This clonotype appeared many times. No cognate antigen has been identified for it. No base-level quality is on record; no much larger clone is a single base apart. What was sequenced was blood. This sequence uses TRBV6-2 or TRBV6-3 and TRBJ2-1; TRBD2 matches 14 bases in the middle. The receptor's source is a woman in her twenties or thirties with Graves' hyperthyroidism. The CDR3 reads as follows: CASGTSGSSYNEQFF. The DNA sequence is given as TGTGCCAGCGGGACTAGCGGGAGCTCCTACAATGAGCAGTTCTTC.